Below are 15 T cell receptor beta chains sequenced from a single sample in a study of blood T cell repertoires in COVID-19. Data came from immunoSEQ multiplex PCR; TCRdb stores just in-frame clones and leaves some out. In the table there are fewer than 250,000 clones, 80% to 90% of which are singletons. The sample consisted of peripheral blood. The receptors derive from a young man with active or convalescent COVID-19.

This chain links TRBV11-3 with TRBJ2-7; D remains ambiguous. The CDR3 is made up of 13 amino acids. In germline, CDR1 is SGHNT, CDR2 YENEEA. With 2 bases removed from V and 4 bases from J, the gap between germline ends came to 9 bases. CDR3 protein: CASSLRSSYEQYF. CDR3 in DNA: TGTGCCAGCAGCTTAAGGAGCAGTTACGAGCAGTACTTC.

The chain employs TRBV6-2 or TRBV6-3 and TRBJ2-5; weak D call: TRBD1 (6 bases). The germline CDR1 and CDR2 sequences are MNHEY and SVGEGT. Trimming took 0 bases from V and 5 from J, leaving 10 bases between them. CDR3 length equals 14 residues. The CDR3 sequence is CASSYSWGPETQYF. CDR3 DNA: TGTGCCAGCAGTTACTCGTGGGGGCCGGAGACCCAGTACTTC.

This clone was picked up one time. This chain uses TRBV28 with TRBJ2-7; unclear D gene. Germline-derived CDR1 and CDR2 are MDHEN and SYDVKM. CDR3 size: 12 residues. The V and J ends lost 8 bases and 4 bases respectively, with 12 bases between them. CDR3 coding DNA: TGTGCCAGCTGTACGGGTGTTTACGAGCAGTACTTC. Translating gives CASCTGVYEQYF.

This clone occurred a few times. CDR3 in DNA: TGTGCCAGCCGCCCGAGTCTAGGCTATGGCTACACCTTC. Translated: CASRPSLGYGYTF. This rearrangement joins TRBV6-2 or TRBV6-3 to TRBJ1-2; D not certain. Trimming shortened V by 8 bases and J by 4 bases, and 14 bases separated the two germline ends. Germline CDR1 MNHEY, CDR2 SVGEGT. The CDR3 length is 13 residues.

The gene calls are TRBV4-1 and TRBJ1-1; D unresolved. Germline V gene sequence: CDR1 MGHRA, CDR2 YSYEKL. The CDR3 has 14 residues. With 2 bases removed from V and 11 bases from J, the gap between germline ends came to 18 bases. The CDR3 here is CASSQPPYSLEAFF. The CDR3 DNA reads as TGCGCCAGCAGCCAACCCCCTTACTCGTTGGAGGCTTTCTTT.

The chain recombines TRBV9 with TRBJ1-1; no clear D. CDR1 is SGDLS and CDR2 is YYNGEE in the germline V gene. Trimming took 3 bases from V and 3 from J, leaving 18 bases between them. This CDR3 comprises 16 residues. This CDR3 reads CASSALSRVDDTEAFF. The CDR3 DNA follows: TGTGCCAGCAGCGCCCTGTCGCGGGTGGATGACACTGAAGCTTTCTTT.

The gene calls are TRBV3-1 (or the pseudogene TRBV3-2) and TRBJ2-7; maybe TRBD2 (5 bases). V lost 3 bases and J lost 2, with 14 bases in between. The CDR3 sequence is 15 residues long. Germline V CDR1 and CDR2: LGHDT, YNNKEL (reference sequence). CDR3 in amino acids: CASSQGTRFTYEQYF. DNA of the CDR3: TGTGCCAGCAGCCAGGGTACTAGATTCACCTACGAGCAGTACTTC.

The chain carries TRBV30 and TRBJ2-7, with 12 bases fitting TRBD1. Unmatched junction bases numbered 9, after V lost 5 bases and J lost 7 bases. The CDR3 loop spans 14 amino acids. Germline-derived CDR1 and CDR2 are GTSNPN and SVGIG (reference sequence). CDR3 residues: CAWSRDRGLGEQYF. CDR3 nucleotide sequence: TGTGCCTGGTCCCGGGACAGGGGGCTAGGGGAGCAGTACTTC.

The V call is TRBV2, the J call TRBJ1-4; 10 bases are a match to TRBD1. V lost 7 bases and J lost 8; bases outside the gene matches: 10. This CDR3 comprises 15 residues. CDR1 is SNHLY and CDR2 is FYNNEI in the germline V gene. CDR3 loop: CASTFGGQGREKLFF. The CDR3, as DNA: TGTGCCAGCACCTTTGGGGGACAGGGGAGAGAAAAACTGTTTTTT.

The chain recombines TRBV7-2 with TRBJ2-3; D possibly corresponds to TRBD2 (5 bases). Germline V gene data show CDR1 as SGHTA and CDR2 as FQGNSA. This CDR3 spans 16 amino acids. Trimming removed 5 bases at V and 0 bases at J, with 15 bases between. CDR3: CASSRQSGTSTDTQYF. In nucleotides, the CDR3 is TGTGCCAGCAGCCGTCAAAGCGGAACTAGCACAGATACGCAGTATTTT.

This chain connects TRBV27 to TRBJ2-3; TRBD2 aligns across 9 bases. From germline, CDR1 is MNHEY and CDR2 SMNVEV (reference sequence). The CDR3 loop spans 16 amino acids. Trimming removed 2 bases from V and 4 bases from J; junction bases left unmatched: 7. CDR3 sequence reads: CASSLEAGGDPDTQYF. The CDR3 DNA reads as TGTGCCAGCAGTTTAGAAGCGGGAGGAGACCCAGATACGCAGTATTTT.

The chain is built from TRBV9 and TRBJ2-7, with 8 positions matching TRBD1. Germline lookup yields CDR1 SGDLS and CDR2 YYNGEE. The J segment lost 4 bases and the V segment lost 4 bases, leaving 13 bases of the junction unmatched. The CDR3 has 16 amino acids. CDR3 DNA: TGTGCCAGCAGCCCTAACGGACAGGGAGATTGGTACGAGCAGTACTTC. Its protein product is CASSPNGQGDWYEQYF.

The chain is built from TRBV5-1 and TRBJ1-3; 8 bases are shared with TRBD1. Trimming cost V 4 bases and J 4 bases; bases outside gene matches: 4. The CDR3 is 14 residues long. CDR1 SGHRS and CDR2 YFSETQ come from the germline V gene. CDR3 sequence (DNA): TGCGCCAGCAGCCGGACAGGGCCGGGAAACACCATATATTTT. This gives the protein CASSRTGPGNTIYF.

This clone appeared a single time. This chain joins TRBV24-1 and TRBJ2-7; TRBD2 aligns across 10 bases. The CDR3 has 13 amino acids. The junction had 4 bases not matched to a gene; V was cut back by 8 bases and J by 4 bases. Germline V CDR1 and CDR2: KGHDR, SFDVKD. The CDR3 nucleotides are TGTGCCACCAAAGCGGGGGGGCGGTACGAGCAGTACTTC. Protein product: CATKAGGRYEQYF.

The chain is built from TRBV28 and TRBJ2-1; 14 bases map to TRBD2. Trimming took 4 bases from V and 8 from J; bases not matched to a gene: 10. Germline V gene sequence: CDR1 MDHEN, CDR2 SYDVKM. This CDR3 region has 17 residues. For the CDR3, the DNA is TGTGCCAGCAGTTATCCCCCGGGACTAGCGGGAGTACATGAGCAGTTCTTC. Translation: CASSYPPGLAGVHEQFF.